Below are 7 T cell receptor beta chains sequenced from a single sample in a study of breast tumors, draining lymph nodes, adjacent tissues. TCRdb re-analysed the multiplex PCR reads in MiXCR, keeping a single row per CDR3 protein. The repertoire includes tens of thousands of distinct CDR3 sequences, about 21% of them detected once, and 8% sits in the top ten. Sequencing was carried out using breast tumor tissue. The receptors shown here come from a female donor with breast cancer. Some clones in this sample may be carry-over from other donors' samples.

This clonotype has at least ten counts. The chain uses TRBV7-3 and TRBJ1-6; perhaps TRBD1 as D (6 bases). The CDR3 loop spans 13 amino acids. V lost 4 bases to trimming and J lost 7 bases, with 8 bases between them. Germline V lookup: CDR1 SGHTA, CDR2 FQGTGA. CDR3 DNA: TGTGCCAGCAGCTGGGACAAAAATTCACCCCTCCACTTT. Translated: CASSWDKNSPLHF. Full variable domain (missing parts from reference TRBV7-3 and TRBJ1-6): GAGVSQTPSNKVTEKGKYVELRCDPISGHTALYWYRQSLGQGPEFLIYFQGTGAADDSGLPNDRFFAVRPEGSVSTLKIQRTERGDSAVYLCASSWDKNSPLHFGNGTRLTVT.

On this clonotype itself: The conserved phenylalanine or tryptophan is not found at the CDR3 terminus, so this likely reflects a read error. This chain links TRBV10-3 with TRBJ1-1; D unresolved. Per the germline V gene, CDR1 is ENHRY and CDR2 is SYGVKD. The CDR3 has 14 amino acids. V dropped 3 bases and J dropped 0 bases, with 8 bases sitting between them. CDR3 DNA sequence: TGTGCCATCAGTGAATCGACCGTGAACACTGAAGCTTTCCTT. As protein: CAISESTVNTEAFL.

The genes are TRBV2 and TRBJ2-1; D ambiguous. The CDR3 is made up of 15 amino acids. Trimming removed 2 bases from V and 0 bases from J, with 8 bases in between. Germline CDR1 is SNHLY and CDR2 is FYNNEI. Here the CDR3 reads CASSELWSSYNEQFF. CDR3 nucleotides: TGTGCCAGCAGTGAATTATGGAGCTCCTACAATGAGCAGTTCTTC.

Worth noting for this clonotype: A much larger clone lies one base from this, so it may be a read error. The chain uses TRBV19 and TRBJ2-7; 9 bases are a match to TRBD2. The CDR3 has 15 amino acids. Per the germline V gene, CDR1 is LNHDA and CDR2 is SQIVND (reference sequence). The CDR3 sequence: CASSSTGLAWAEQCF. As DNA, the CDR3 is TGTGCCAGTAGTAGCACGGGACTAGCTTGGGCCGAGCAGTGCTTC.

This clonotype has at least ten counts. The chain couples TRBV7-9 to TRBJ1-2; D is unresolved. The V and J ends lost 8 bases and 10 bases respectively, with 8 bases between them. Germline values: CDR1 SEHNR, CDR2 FQNEAQ (reference sequence). The CDR3 has 9 residues. The chain's CDR3 is CASSSPYTF. CDR3 DNA sequence: TGTGCCAGCTCGAGTCCCTACACCTTC.

At least ten counts were recorded for this clonotype. V usage is TRBV19 and J usage is TRBJ2-2; possible D gene TRBD1, 5 bases. The V gene's germline CDR1 is LNHDA and CDR2 SQIVND (reference sequence). Between the trimmed V and J ends, which lost 2 bases and 1 base, there was a span of 23 bases. The CDR3 has 20 residues. CDR3 sequence (DNA): TGTGCCAGTAGTATACGTCAGGGTGTCAGGGCGGTAGTGAACACCGGGGAGCTGTTTTTT. This gives the protein CASSIRQGVRAVVNTGELFF.

This clonotype has at least ten counts. The chain combines TRBV24-1 with TRBJ2-3, with TRBD2 identical over 10 bases. After removal of 5 bases from V and 7 bases from J, the junction contained 5 bases not matched to a gene. This CDR3 is 14 amino acids long. In germline, CDR1 is KGHDR, CDR2 SFDVKD. CDR3 loop: CATSVASGSHTQYF. The CDR3 DNA reads TGTGCCACCAGTGTAGCTAGCGGGAGCCATACGCAGTATTTT.